The 10 T cell receptor beta chains reported below all come from one sample, sequenced in a study of blood T cell repertoires in COVID-19. The assay was immunoSEQ multiplex PCR, and TCRdb's table has in-frame clones only and misses some. This sample has 160,000 or so clones, with roughly 85% found just once. Input material: peripheral blood. The receptors originated from a middle-aged man with acute or convalescent COVID-19.

This chain uses TRBV6-5 with TRBJ2-2, with TRBD2 as a possible D gene (6 bases). Per the germline V gene, CDR1 is MNHEY and CDR2 is SVGAGI. Trimming stripped 0 bases from V and 6 bases from J, with 11 bases between. The CDR3 extends over 15 amino acids. In nucleotides, the CDR3 is TGTGCCAGCAGTTACTCTGGGACTCCCTCCGGGGAGCTGTTTTTT. It yields the protein CASSYSGTPSGELFF.

This clone was seen a few times. The chain recombines TRBV28 with TRBJ1-2; tentatively, D is TRBD1 (5 bases). The CDR3 consists of 14 residues. Germline V CDR1 and CDR2: MDHEN, SYDVKM. Trimming removed 2 bases from V and 8 bases from J, with 15 bases in between. The CDR3 region is CASSLLSGARGYTF. In nucleotides, the CDR3 is TGTGCCAGCAGTTTACTGTCTGGGGCACGAGGCTACACCTTC.

The V and J genes are TRBV3-1 (or the pseudogene TRBV3-2) and TRBJ1-2; 8 bases agree with TRBD1. With 1 base clipped from V and 8 bases from J, the junction kept 9 bases outside the gene matches. This CDR3 is 15 amino acids long. Germline loops: CDR1 LGHDT, CDR2 YNNKEL (reference sequence). This chain's CDR3 is CASSQVGQGGRGYTF. Here the CDR3 DNA reads TGTGCCAGCAGCCAAGTCGGACAGGGAGGGAGAGGCTACACCTTC.

This chain joins TRBV2 and TRBJ1-5; weak D call: TRBD1 (6 bases). V dropped 6 bases and J dropped 0 bases, with 12 bases sitting between them. This CDR3 is 15 amino acids long. CDR1 is SNHLY, CDR2 FYNNEI, per germline. CDR3 sequence reads: CASRATGNSNQPQHF. DNA for the CDR3: TGTGCCAGCAGAGCAACAGGGAATAGCAATCAGCCCCAGCATTTT.

This clone is a singleton in its sample. This rearrangement joins TRBV19 to TRBJ2-7, with TRBD2 as a possible D gene (7 bases). Germline loops: CDR1 LNHDA, CDR2 SQIVND (reference sequence). CDR3 length: 14 amino acids. Trimming pared 5 bases from V and 4 bases from J, leaving 15 bases between. This CDR3 is CASSPGGGEYEQYF. As DNA, the CDR3 is TGTGCCAGTAGTCCGGGGGGCGGGGAATACGAGCAGTACTTC. Full variable domain (remainder filled in from reference TRBV19 and TRBJ2-7): DGGITQSPKYLFRKEGQNVTLSCEQNLNHDAMYWYRQDPGQGLRLIYYSQIVNDFQKGDIAEGYSVSREKKESFPLTVTSAQKNPTAFYLCASSPGGGEYEQYFGPGTRLTVT.

This sequence joins TRBV2 and TRBJ1-6; TRBD1 matches at 7 bases. CDR3 length: 12 residues. The J segment lost 11 bases and the V segment lost 4 bases, leaving 2 bases of the junction unmatched. Germline V gene data show CDR1 as SNHLY and CDR2 as FYNNEI. This CDR3 reads CASSVTGPPLHF. CDR3 bases: TGTGCCAGCAGTGTGACAGGGCCACCCCTCCACTTT.

This sequence joins TRBV5-1 and TRBJ2-7, with D possibly matching TRBD2 (7 bases). Germline V gives CDR1 SGHRS, CDR2 YFSETQ. The CDR3 consists of 15 residues. Trimming took off 2 bases at V and 6 bases at J, with 18 bases between the two ends. This CDR3 is CASSFRSGGLGEQYF. CDR3 coding DNA: TGCGCCAGCAGCTTTAGATCGGGGGGCCTCGGCGAGCAGTACTTC.

V is TRBV14 and J is TRBJ1-3; D call uncertain. Trimming took 0 bases from V and 8 from J, leaving 17 bases between them. The CDR3 sequence is 16 residues long. Germline V gives CDR1 SGHDN, CDR2 FVKESK. The DNA for the CDR3 is TGTGCCAGCAGCCAAGATAGAGTCGGGTGGGGAGACACCATATATTTT. It codes for CASSQDRVGWGDTIYF.

The chain combines TRBV2 with TRBJ1-2; 9 bases fit TRBD1. Per germline, CDR1 SNHLY and CDR2 FYNNEI. There are 13 residues in the CDR3. J gave up 7 bases and V 6 bases, and 6 bases lay outside the gene matches. CDR3 coding DNA: TGTGCCAGCAGCCAGGGACAGGGCGCTGGCTACACCTTC. It yields the protein CASSQGQGAGYTF.

The genes are TRBV6-6 and TRBJ2-3; maybe TRBD2 (7 bases). Germline CDR1 is MNHNY and CDR2 is SVGAGI (reference sequence). The ends were cut back, 8 bases at V and 6 bases at J, with 12 bases in the middle. The CDR3 extends over 12 amino acids. CDR3 loop: CASGGATDTQYF. CDR3 sequence (DNA): TGTGCCAGCGGGGGGGCTACGGATACGCAGTATTTT.